Presented here are 12 T cell receptor beta chains from one specimen sequenced in a study of cytomegalovirus exposure and HLA in healthy donors. Primers: 60 Vbeta forward and 13 Jbeta reverse. Only in-frame clones appear in the TCRdb table, and some are missing; sequencing was by immunoSEQ multiplex PCR. The table records approximately 220,000 clones, around 76% of them present only once. Sequencing was done on a sample of PBMCs. All receptors come from a man aged 18 to 30 in good health and CMV-seronegative.

The chain uses TRBV30 and TRBJ2-1; 7 positions match TRBD2. The CDR3 has 17 residues. The germline gives CDR1 GTSNPN, CDR2 SVGIG (reference sequence). Trimming took 4 bases from V and 0 from J; bases not matched to a gene: 12. The CDR3 sequence: CAWTNKAGRGSYNEQFF. In nucleotides, the CDR3 is TGTGCCTGGACTAACAAAGCGGGACGGGGCTCCTACAATGAGCAGTTCTTC.

This sequence joins TRBV19 and TRBJ1-3; 8 bases fit TRBD1. The CDR3 totals 15 residues. V lost 9 bases, J lost 7 bases, and 14 bases stayed unmatched. The germline gives CDR1 LNHDA, CDR2 SQIVND (reference sequence). The CDR3 loop is CASQPSWTGTNTIYF. As DNA, the CDR3 is TGTGCCAGCCAACCCTCCTGGACAGGGACGAACACCATATATTTT.

The chain links TRBV7-9 to TRBJ2-2; 7 positions agree with TRBD2. Germline loops: CDR1 SEHNR, CDR2 FQNEAQ (reference sequence). CDR3 length: 17 amino acids. J lost 4 bases, V lost 5 bases, and 13 bases had no gene match. The CDR3 DNA sequence: TGTGCCAGCAGCCCGTACGGGAAAAGGGAGGGCACCGGGGAGCTGTTTTTT. Its translation is CASSPYGKREGTGELFF.

The chain carries TRBV7-8 and TRBJ2-1, with D possibly being TRBD1 (6 bases). In germline, CDR1 is SGHVS, CDR2 FQNEAQ. This CDR3 has 14 amino acids. Between the trimmed V and J ends, which lost 5 bases and 5 bases, there was a span of 13 bases. The CDR3 DNA reads TGTGCCAGCAGCCCTTGGACAGATAACAATGAGCAGTTCTTC. Residues: CASSPWTDNNEQFF.

This clone was recorded only once. V and J are TRBV19 and TRBJ2-1, with 7 nucleotides matching TRBD1. V was pared by 5 bases and J by 4 bases, with 8 bases of the junction left unmatched. Per the germline V gene, CDR1 is LNHDA and CDR2 is SQIVND (reference sequence). The CDR3 is made up of 15 amino acids. The DNA of the CDR3 is TGTGCCAGTAGTCTACAACAGGGGTGGTACAATGAGCAGTTCTTC. This gives the protein CASSLQQGWYNEQFF.

The chain combines TRBV4-1 with TRBJ2-7, with D possibly TRBD2 on 6 matching bases. The CDR3 runs to 17 residues. Deletions cut 3 bases from V and 5 bases from J, with 23 bases between. Per the germline V gene, CDR1 is MGHRA and CDR2 is YSYEKL. The CDR3 nucleotides read TGCGCCAGCAGCCACGGGGTCAGGAGGGAGGATCTCCACGAGCAGTACTTC. Its protein is CASSHGVRREDLHEQYF.

The chain couples TRBV5-4 to TRBJ1-1; D may be TRBD1 (5 bases). CDR1 SGHNT and CDR2 YYREEE come from the germline V gene (reference sequence). The CDR3 has 14 residues. Trimming removed 6 bases at V and 0 bases at J, with 12 bases between. CDR3 protein: CASKGPEVNTEAFF. The CDR3 DNA follows: TGTGCCAGCAAGGGGCCCGAAGTGAACACTGAAGCTTTCTTT. The full variable domain, with the rest looked up from reference TRBV5-4 and TRBJ1-1, is ETGVTQSPTHLIKTRGQQVTLRCSSQSGHNTVSWYQQALGQGPQFIFQYYREEENGRGNFPPRFSGLQFPNYSSELNVNALELDDSALYLCASKGPEVNTEAFFGQGTRLTVV.

The rearrangement links TRBV19 to TRBJ1-4, with 7 bases lining up with TRBD1. The CDR3 has 16 amino acids. Per the germline V gene, CDR1 is LNHDA and CDR2 is SQIVND (reference sequence). V was clipped by 7 bases and J by 10 bases; unmatched bases: 18. The CDR3 DNA reads TGTGCCAGTATGGCATTAGGAGGGGGCTTCATCGGAAAACTGTTTTTT. Residues: CASMALGGGFIGKLFF. The whole variable domain, remainder taken from reference TRBV19 and TRBJ1-4, is DGGITQSPKYLFRKEGQNVTLSCEQNLNHDAMYWYRQDPGQGLRLIYYSQIVNDFQKGDIAEGYSVSREKKESFPLTVTSAQKNPTAFYLCASMALGGGFIGKLFFGSGTQLSVL.

The chain's CDR3 is CAIEDPEDGYTF. CDR3 sequence (DNA): TGTGCCATCGAGGACCCGGAGGATGGCTACACCTTC. The rearrangement uses TRBV10-3 and TRBJ1-2; D ambiguous. CDR3 length: 12 residues. Trimming took 8 bases from V and 6 from J, leaving 13 bases between them. Germline V gene data show CDR1 as ENHRY and CDR2 as SYGVKD.

CDR3 loop: CASSKETGQGPEAFF. The CDR3 nucleotides read TGTGCCAGCAGCAAAGAAACCGGACAGGGCCCTGAAGCTTTCTTT. This chain uses TRBV21-1 with TRBJ1-1; TRBD1 is taken as the D call from the table, unchecked against the DNA. TRBV21-1 has pseudogene status. The CDR3 covers 15 residues.

In its sample, this clone was seen a few times. The CDR3 region has the DNA TGCGCCAGCAGCTTGGACCCAGGGAACTACAATGAGCAGTTCTTC. This gives the protein CASSLDPGNYNEQFF. The chain couples TRBV5-1 to TRBJ2-1, with D possibly TRBD1 on 5 matching bases. Germline V CDR1 and CDR2: SGHRS, YFSETQ. Trimming removed 0 bases at V and 3 bases at J, with 10 bases between. There are 15 residues in the CDR3. Full variable domain (remainder filled in from reference TRBV5-1 and TRBJ2-1): KAGVTQTPRYLIKTRGQQVTLSCSPISGHRSVSWYQQTPGQGLQFLFEYFSETQRNKGNFPGRFSGRQFSNSRSEMNVSTLELGDSALYLCASSLDPGNYNEQFFGPGTRLTVL.

Details on this clone: The same CDR3 is also encoded by other DNA sequences in this sample. V gene TRBV10-1 combines with J gene TRBJ2-1, with D uncertain. Germline CDR1 is WNHNN and CDR2 is SYGVQD (reference sequence). The CDR3 has 15 residues. With 4 bases removed from V and 0 bases from J, the gap between germline ends came to 10 bases. CDR3 amino acids: CASSGSPSSYNEQFF. CDR3 DNA sequence: TGCGCCAGCAGTGGGAGCCCTAGCTCCTACAATGAGCAGTTCTTC.